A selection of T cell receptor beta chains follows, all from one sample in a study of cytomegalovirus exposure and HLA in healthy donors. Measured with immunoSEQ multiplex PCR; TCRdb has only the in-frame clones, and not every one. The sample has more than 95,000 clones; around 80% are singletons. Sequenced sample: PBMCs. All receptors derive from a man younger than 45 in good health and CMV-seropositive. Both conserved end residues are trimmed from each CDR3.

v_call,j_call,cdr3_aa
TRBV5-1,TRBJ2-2,ASSPGTPNTGELF
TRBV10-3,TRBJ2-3,AISVLAGAADTQY
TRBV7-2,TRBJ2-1,ASRATVNEQF
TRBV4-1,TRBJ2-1,ASSQDPSGSRNEQF
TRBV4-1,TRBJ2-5,ASSGGEQETQY
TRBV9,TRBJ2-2,ASSVGTSGSRELF
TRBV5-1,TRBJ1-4,ASSPGTLEGEKLF
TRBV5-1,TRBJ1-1,ASSTLSGDTEAF
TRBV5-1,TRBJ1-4,ASRVRGHTNEKLF
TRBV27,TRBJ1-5,ASSLFGQPQH
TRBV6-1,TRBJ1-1,AIPRGGGMNTEAF
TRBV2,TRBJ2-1,ASRGTSGKNEQF